The 27 T cell receptor beta chains reported below all come from one sample, sequenced in a study of T cell changes during pregnancy in multiple sclerosis. Some clones are missing from TCRdb's copy, which holds only in-frame ones; the method was immunoSEQ multiplex PCR. The sample lists roughly 32,000 clones; around 92% were seen once. The specimen was CD8+ T cells from peripheral blood mononuclear cells, collected in the second trimester of pregnancy. These receptors were obtained from a female donor in good health, enrolled as a control in a pregnancy study.

The chain has TRBV6-5 and TRBJ2-3; 8 nucleotides match TRBD1. Per germline, CDR1 MNHEY and CDR2 SVGAGI. The junction had 6 bases not matched to a gene; V was cut back by 4 bases and J by 6 bases. The CDR3 contains 14 residues. The CDR3 nucleotides read TGTGCCAGCAGTTCCGGACAGGGTGGGGATACGCAGTATTTT. Protein: CASSSGQGGDTQYF.

Only one count was recorded for this clone. The V call is TRBV19, the J call TRBJ1-4; D ambiguous. Germline CDR1 is LNHDA and CDR2 is SQIVND (reference sequence). V was shortened by 3 bases and J by 6 bases, with 14 bases between the two germline ends. This CDR3 is built from 15 residues. CDR3 DNA sequence: TGTGCCAGTAGTATCATAGGAGAGGCATATGAAAAACTGTTTTTT. It translates to CASSIIGEAYEKLFF.

The chain links TRBV6-1 to TRBJ1-2; no clear D gene. Trimming cost V 4 bases and J 7 bases, with 13 bases left between them. The CDR3 extends over 13 amino acids. CDR1 and CDR2 (germline): MNHNS, SASEGT. The CDR3 sequence is CASSARGLGGYTF. The DNA of the CDR3 is TGTGCCAGCAGTGCCCGAGGATTAGGTGGCTACACCTTC.

The chain couples TRBV7-2 to TRBJ2-5; D is possibly TRBD2 (7 bases). V lost 2 bases and J lost 7, with 14 bases in between. This CDR3 comprises 14 residues. The germline gives CDR1 SGHTA, CDR2 FQGNSA. The CDR3 DNA is TGTGCCAGCAGCTTATACGGGGGGCTGGGGACCCAGTACTTC. Amino acid sequence: CASSLYGGLGTQYF. Supplemented by reference TRBV7-2 and TRBJ2-5, the full variable domain reads GAGVSQSPSNKVTEKGKDVELRCDPISGHTALYWYRQSLGQGLEFLIYFQGNSAPDKSGLPSDRFSAERTGGSVSTLTIQRTQQEDSAVYLCASSLYGGLGTQYFGPGTRLLVL.

This rearrangement joins TRBV27 to TRBJ1-2; tentative D call: TRBD1 (5 bases). Germline values: CDR1 MNHEY, CDR2 SMNVEV (reference sequence). This CDR3 region has 15 residues. Trimming left V 6 bases short and J 0 bases short, with 14 bases between. In nucleotides, the CDR3 is TGTGCCAGCAGATCTCAGGGTACAACTAACTATGGCTACACCTTC. Translation: CASRSQGTTNYGYTF.

The V and J genes are TRBV7-8 and TRBJ2-1; D possibly corresponds to TRBD2 (7 bases). The CDR3 has 18 residues. Per the germline V gene, CDR1 is SGHVS and CDR2 is FQNEAQ. Trimming cost V 1 base and J 2 bases, with 18 bases left between them. The CDR3 spells CASSLGRMRGQAYNEQFF. The CDR3 DNA is TGTGCCAGCAGCTTAGGTCGGATGCGGGGGCAGGCCTACAATGAGCAGTTCTTC.

The V call is TRBV18, the J call TRBJ2-3; 7 nucleotides match TRBD1. With 1 base clipped from V and 1 base from J, the junction kept 11 bases outside the gene matches. The CDR3 has 18 amino acids. CDR1 is KGHSH, CDR2 LQKENI, per germline. This chain's CDR3 is CASSPQATRQGRTDTQYF. CDR3 sequence (DNA): TGTGCCAGCTCACCACAGGCAACCAGACAGGGCCGCACAGATACGCAGTATTTT.

This clone is medium-sized by share. The V call is TRBV4-2, the J call TRBJ1-1, with 10 bases that match TRBD1. The CDR3 consists of 16 residues. Germline V gene sequence: CDR1 LGHNA, CDR2 YNFKEQ. J was trimmed by 5 bases and V by 3 bases; bases with no gene match: 9. The CDR3 protein is CASSHDRGLEGTEAFF. CDR3 DNA: TGTGCCAGCAGCCATGACAGGGGGCTGGAGGGAACTGAAGCTTTCTTT.

The chain couples TRBV7-9 to TRBJ1-4, with 7 bases aligning to TRBD1. Germline CDR1 SEHNR, CDR2 FQNEAQ (reference sequence). The CDR3 is made up of 16 amino acids. The V gene end was trimmed by 4 bases and the J gene end by 0 bases; junction bases not matched to a gene: 5. This CDR3 reads CASSSTGAATNEKLFF. In DNA, the CDR3 is TGTGCCAGCAGCTCCACAGGGGCGGCAACTAATGAAAAACTGTTTTTT.

The V gene is TRBV2, the J gene TRBJ2-7, with 13 bases identical to TRBD2. The CDR3 is made up of 15 amino acids. Germline V gene lookup returns CDR1 SNHLY and CDR2 FYNNEI. Germline trimming cut 11 bases from V and 6 bases from J; bases unmatched to any gene: 13. The CDR3 coding sequence is TGTGCCGCTTCTTCGACGACTAGCGGGGGGATCGAGCAGTACTTC. Its translation: CAASSTTSGGIEQYF. Full variable domain (missing parts from reference TRBV2 and TRBJ2-7): EPEVTQTPSHQVTQMGQEVILRCVPISNHLYFYWYRQILGQKVEFLVSFYNNEISEKSEIFDDQFSVERPDGSNFTLKIRSTKLEDSAMYFCAASSTTSGGIEQYFGPGTRLTVT.

DNA of the CDR3: TGTGCCAGCAGCTTCCCGGGGGGTTACGAGCAGTACTTC. Amino acid sequence: CASSFPGGYEQYF. The chain is built from TRBV7-8 and TRBJ2-7, with 7 bases matching TRBD2. J gave up 4 bases and V 3 bases, and 3 bases lay outside the gene matches. The CDR3 covers 13 residues. CDR1 and CDR2 (germline): SGHVS, FQNEAQ.

By sample fraction, this clone is medium-sized. This rearrangement joins TRBV11-2 to TRBJ1-2; maybe TRBD1 (6 bases). Germline-derived CDR1 and CDR2 are SGHAT and FQNNGV. This CDR3 region has 15 residues. Trimming shortened V by 5 bases and J by 4 bases, and 17 bases separated the two germline ends. In DNA, the CDR3 is TGTGCCAGCAGCACTCTCATCGGGACAAGCTATGGCTACACCTTC. As protein: CASSTLIGTSYGYTF.

J is TRBJ2-2 and V is TRBV4-3, with TRBD2 identical over 10 bases. The V gene end was trimmed by 3 bases and the J gene end by 3 bases; junction bases not matched to a gene: 7. The CDR3 has 17 residues. Germline V gene data show CDR1 as LGHNA and CDR2 as YSLEER. CDR3: CASSQTAGLADTGELFF. The CDR3, as DNA: TGCGCCAGCAGCCAGACCGCAGGACTAGCGGACACCGGGGAGCTGTTTTTT.

The V gene is TRBV4-3, the J gene TRBJ2-2, with D unresolved. Germline assignment: CDR1 LGHNA and CDR2 YSLEER. Trimming removed 4 bases from V and 4 bases from J, with 4 bases in between. This CDR3 region has 12 residues. As DNA, the CDR3 is TGCGCCAGCAGCCGAGGCACCGGGGAGCTGTTTTTT. Translated: CASSRGTGELFF.

The V and J genes are TRBV27 and TRBJ1-5, with D possibly TRBD1 on 5 matching bases. This CDR3 spans 14 amino acids. Per germline, CDR1 MNHEY and CDR2 SMNVEV (reference sequence). Between the trimmed V and J ends, which lost 3 bases and 4 bases, there was a span of 10 bases. CDR3 nucleotide sequence: TGTGCCAGCAGTTTGTCGACAGTTAATCAGCCCCAGCATTTT. It specifies CASSLSTVNQPQHF.

The chain recombines TRBV5-1 with TRBJ1-1, with D uncertain. The CDR3 length is 14 residues. Germline CDR1 and CDR2: SGHRS and YFSETQ. V dropped 0 bases and J dropped 3 bases, with 9 bases sitting between them. The CDR3 is CASSLGGSYTEAFF. In nucleotides, the CDR3 is TGCGCCAGCAGCTTGGGCGGCAGCTACACTGAAGCTTTCTTT.

This chain uses TRBV19 with TRBJ2-7; D is possibly TRBD1 (6 bases). The V end was cut by 8 bases, the J end by 0 bases, with 23 bases between. The CDR3 extends over 17 amino acids. In germline, CDR1 is LNHDA, CDR2 SQIVND (reference sequence). The CDR3 is CASVRDTLDESSYEQYF. The CDR3 DNA is TGTGCCAGTGTCCGGGACACCCTGGATGAAAGCTCCTACGAGCAGTACTTC.

The chain employs TRBV29-1 and TRBJ2-2, with 7 bases lining up with TRBD1. CDR3 size: 16 residues. The V and J ends lost 7 bases and 1 base, in that order; junction bases with no gene match: 12. Germline V gene data show CDR1 as SQVTM and CDR2 as ANQGSEA. For the CDR3, the DNA is TGCAGCGCCATTGGAAGGGGGCCCCGGAACACCGGGGAGCTGTTTTTT. This codes for CSAIGRGPRNTGELFF.

This sequence joins TRBV11-3 and TRBJ2-1, with 9 bases that match TRBD2. Germline values: CDR1 SGHNT, CDR2 YENEEA. CDR3 length equals 17 residues. Trimming took 0 bases from V and 4 from J; bases not matched to a gene: 7. The CDR3 region is CASSLDGLAGSYNEQFF. The CDR3, as DNA: TGTGCCAGCAGCTTAGATGGGCTAGCGGGGAGTTACAATGAGCAGTTCTTC. The full variable domain, in which reference TRBV11-3 and TRBJ2-1 provide the parts outside the CDR3, is EAGVVQSPRYKIIEKKQPVAFWCNPISGHNTLYWYLQNLGQGPELLIRYENEEAVDDSQLPKDRFSAERLKGVDSTLKIQPAELGDSAVYLCASSLDGLAGSYNEQFFGPGTRLTVL.

The rearrangement joins TRBV7-6 to TRBJ2-7, with 8 positions matching TRBD1. The CDR3 runs 14 residues. Trimming took 1 base from V and 2 from J; bases not matched to a gene: 1. Germline V gene lookup returns CDR1 SGHVS and CDR2 FNYEAQ. CDR3 in amino acids: CASSLGTGTYEQYF. In DNA, the CDR3 is TGTGCCAGCAGCTTAGGGACAGGGACCTACGAGCAGTACTTC.

The CDR3 DNA reads TGTGCCAGCAGCGGATTTGGAGCGGGGGCCTCCTACAATGAGCAGTTCTTC. This sequence encodes CASSGFGAGASYNEQFF. The chain recombines TRBV9 with TRBJ2-1; 8 bases align to TRBD2. Trimming cost V 3 bases and J 0 bases; bases outside gene matches: 8. Per the germline V gene, CDR1 is SGDLS and CDR2 is YYNGEE. The CDR3 sequence is 17 residues long.

The rearrangement links TRBV25-1 to TRBJ2-5, with D possibly matching TRBD1 (6 bases). The CDR3 covers 15 residues. The V gene lost 2 bases and the J gene lost 2 bases, with 12 bases spanning the gap. Germline lookup yields CDR1 MGHDK and CDR2 SYGVNS. The DNA for the CDR3 is TGTGCCAGCAGTGAACGGGACACTCCGCAAGAGACCCAGTACTTC. It translates to CASSERDTPQETQYF.

The chain is built from TRBV10-3 and TRBJ2-7, with 9 bases lining up with TRBD2. This CDR3 has 16 amino acids. Germline loops: CDR1 ENHRY, CDR2 SYGVKD. J was trimmed by 1 base and V by 10 bases; bases with no gene match: 14. The CDR3, as DNA: TGTGCCAGCACCAACGAGCGGGGGGTCCTTTCCTACGAGCAGTACTTC. Protein product: CASTNERGVLSYEQYF.

DNA of the CDR3: TGTGCCAGTAGACCCCTCACGCAGGCAGGGGGTGCCGGGGAGCTGTTTTTT. Its translation is CASRPLTQAGGAGELFF. The chain combines TRBV19 with TRBJ2-2; 7 nucleotides agree with TRBD1. The V segment lost 6 bases and the J segment 6 bases; nucleotides outside the gene matches: 16. Germline assignment: CDR1 LNHDA and CDR2 SQIVND (reference sequence). This CDR3 region has 17 residues.

The chain uses TRBV27 and TRBJ2-3; 9 nucleotides line up with TRBD1. Germline CDR1 MNHEY, CDR2 SMNVEV (reference sequence). CDR3 length: 16 amino acids. V lost 4 bases, J lost 4 bases, and 9 bases stayed unmatched. CDR3 bases: TGTGCCAGCAGTTCTTACAGGGGGCGGGTTTCAGATACGCAGTATTTT. It specifies CASSSYRGRVSDTQYF.

V gene TRBV29-1 combines with J gene TRBJ2-1; no definite D call. CDR3 length equals 11 residues. The germline V and J ends were trimmed by 7 bases and 4 bases, with 8 bases remaining between them. Germline V gene lookup returns CDR1 SQVTM and CDR2 ANQGSEA. The CDR3 spells CSEFTYNEQFF. The CDR3 DNA follows: TGCAGCGAATTTACATACAATGAGCAGTTCTTC.

This chain uses TRBV7-2 with TRBJ2-7; possibly TRBD1 for D (6 bases). The V gene's germline CDR1 is SGHTA and CDR2 FQGNSA. V lost 0 bases, J lost 2 bases, and 11 bases lay in between. This CDR3 region has 15 residues. The CDR3 loop reads CASSLAGDNPYEQYF. DNA of the CDR3: TGTGCCAGCAGCTTAGCTGGGGACAACCCCTACGAGCAGTACTTC.